This TCR beta chain was sequenced for a study of shared clonotypes between healthy human individuals. The assay was immunoSEQ multiplex PCR, and TCRdb's table has in-frame clones only and misses some. The table records roughly 1,600,000 clones, 98% of them present only once. On this clone itself: What it binds is unknown.

All the donors were Caucasian adults who lived in Nashville, Tennessee. Study conclusions and caveats: Clonotypes that were shared across four donors made up around 5% of naive CD4 clonotypes.

The V end lost 5 bases, the J end lost 6 bases, and 11 bases lay between the germline ends. From germline, CDR1 is SGHAT and CDR2 FQNNGV. The CDR3 contains 13 residues. The sequencing sample was made of naive CD4+ T cells sorted from blood. Subset noted: CD45RA+ positively selected. The J gene is TRBJ2-1, the V gene TRBV11-2, with unresolved D. The TCR comes from a man aged 25 to 40 in good health. The DNA for the CDR3 is TGTGCCAGCAGCCAAAGGACGGTCAATGAGCAGTTCTTC. Translation: CASSQRTVNEQFF.